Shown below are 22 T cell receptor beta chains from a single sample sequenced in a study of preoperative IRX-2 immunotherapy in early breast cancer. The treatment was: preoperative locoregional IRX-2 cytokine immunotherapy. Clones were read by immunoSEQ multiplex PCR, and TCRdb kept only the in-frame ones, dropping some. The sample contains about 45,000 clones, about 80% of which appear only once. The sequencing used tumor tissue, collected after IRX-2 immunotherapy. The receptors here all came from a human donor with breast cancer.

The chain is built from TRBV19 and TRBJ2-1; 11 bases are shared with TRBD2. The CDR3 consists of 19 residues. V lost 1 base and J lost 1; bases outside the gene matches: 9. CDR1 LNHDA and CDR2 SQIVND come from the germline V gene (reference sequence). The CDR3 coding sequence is TGTGCCAGTAGTATAGTTTCCCTAGCGGGAGGAAGGTCCTACAATGAGCAGTTCTTC. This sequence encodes CASSIVSLAGGRSYNEQFF.

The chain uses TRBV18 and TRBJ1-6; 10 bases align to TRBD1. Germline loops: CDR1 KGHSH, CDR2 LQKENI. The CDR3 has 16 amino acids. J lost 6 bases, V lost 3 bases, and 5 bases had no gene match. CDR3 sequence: CASSPPGDRGNSPLHF. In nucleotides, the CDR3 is TGTGCCAGCTCACCCCCCGGGGACAGGGGTAATTCACCCCTCCACTTT. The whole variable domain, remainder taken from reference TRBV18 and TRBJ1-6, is NAGVMQNPRHLVRRRGQEARLRCSPMKGHSHVYWYRQLPEEGLKFMVYLQKENIIDESGMPKERFSAEFPKEGPSILRIQQVVRGDSAAYFCASSPPGDRGNSPLHFGNGTRLTVT.

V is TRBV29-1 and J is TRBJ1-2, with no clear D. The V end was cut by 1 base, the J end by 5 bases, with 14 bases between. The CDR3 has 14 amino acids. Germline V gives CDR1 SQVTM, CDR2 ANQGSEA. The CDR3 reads CSVEALTKKYGYTF. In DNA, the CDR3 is TGCAGCGTTGAAGCGTTAACCAAGAAATATGGCTACACCTTC.

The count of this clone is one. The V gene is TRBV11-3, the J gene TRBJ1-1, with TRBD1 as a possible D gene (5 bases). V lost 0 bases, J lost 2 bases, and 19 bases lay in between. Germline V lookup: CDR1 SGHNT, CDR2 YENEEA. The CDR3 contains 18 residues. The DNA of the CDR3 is TGTGCCAGCAGCTTAGAGGCTTGGTTGTCAGGGCGAAACACTGAAGCTTTCTTT. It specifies CASSLEAWLSGRNTEAFF.

DNA of the CDR3: TGTGCCAGCAGCCAAGGGGAGGGGGCGCGCACCGGGGAGCTGTTTTTT. Amino acids: CASSQGEGARTGELFF. The chain carries TRBV14 and TRBJ2-2; D possibly matches TRBD1 or TRBD2 (7 bases each). Germline V lookup: CDR1 SGHDN, CDR2 FVKESK. V lost 1 base and J lost 4, with 13 bases in between. The CDR3 runs 16 residues.

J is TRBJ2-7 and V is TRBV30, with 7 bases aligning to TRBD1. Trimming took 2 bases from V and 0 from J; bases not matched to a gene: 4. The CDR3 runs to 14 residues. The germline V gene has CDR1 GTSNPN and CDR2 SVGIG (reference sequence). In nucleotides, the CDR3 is TGTGCCTGGAGTCCGACAGGGAACTCCTACGAGCAGTACTTC. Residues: CAWSPTGNSYEQYF.

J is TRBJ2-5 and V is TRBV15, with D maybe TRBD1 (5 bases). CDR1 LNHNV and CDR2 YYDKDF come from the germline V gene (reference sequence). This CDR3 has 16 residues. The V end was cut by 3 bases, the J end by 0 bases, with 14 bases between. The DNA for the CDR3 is TGTGCCACCAGCAGTACAGGACAACGGTACCAAGAGACCCAGTACTTC. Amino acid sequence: CATSSTGQRYQETQYF.

CDR3 amino acids: CASSPPQAGAGETQYF. The DNA of the CDR3 is TGCGCCAGCAGCCCCCCCCAGGCGGGAGCAGGAGAGACCCAGTACTTC. The chain combines TRBV5-1 with TRBJ2-5; 7 nucleotides agree with TRBD2. CDR1 SGHRS and CDR2 YFSETQ come from the germline V gene. J gave up 4 bases and V 4 bases, and 13 bases lay outside the gene matches. This CDR3 region has 16 residues.

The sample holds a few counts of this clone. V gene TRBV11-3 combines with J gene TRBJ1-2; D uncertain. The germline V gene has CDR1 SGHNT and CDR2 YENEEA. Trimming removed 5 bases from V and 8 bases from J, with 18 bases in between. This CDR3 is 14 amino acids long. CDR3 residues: CASSREGRYGGYTF. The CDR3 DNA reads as TGTGCCAGCAGCCGGGAAGGTCGTTATGGGGGCTACACCTTC.

CDR3 in DNA: TGTGCCAGCAGCGTGAGCGGGGGCACAGATACGCAGTATTTT. Translated: CASSVSGGTDTQYF. The V gene is TRBV7-5, the J gene TRBJ2-3; TRBD2, the D gene given by the table, was not confirmed from the DNA. TRBV7-5 is assigned pseudogene status. This CDR3 region has 14 residues.

The CDR3 is CASTDSGDQPQHF. CDR3 DNA: TGTGCCAGCACCGACAGTGGGGATCAGCCCCAGCATTTT. The chain combines TRBV6-8 with TRBJ1-5; D might be TRBD1 (5 bases). V lost 7 bases and J lost 5, with 12 bases in between. CDR1 and CDR2 from the germline V gene are MNHGY and SAAAGT. The CDR3 is made up of 13 amino acids.

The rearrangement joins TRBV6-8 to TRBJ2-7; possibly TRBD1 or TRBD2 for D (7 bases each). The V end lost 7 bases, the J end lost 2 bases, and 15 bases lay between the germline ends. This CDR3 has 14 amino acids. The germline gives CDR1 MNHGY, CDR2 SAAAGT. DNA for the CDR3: TGTGCCAGCACCAGGGGGGGTGGGACCTACGAGCAGTACTTC. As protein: CASTRGGGTYEQYF.

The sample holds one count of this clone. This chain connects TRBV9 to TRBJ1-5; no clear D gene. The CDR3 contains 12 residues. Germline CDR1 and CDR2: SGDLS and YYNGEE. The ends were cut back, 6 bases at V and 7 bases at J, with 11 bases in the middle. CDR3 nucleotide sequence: TGTGCCAGCAATAGTATCGGGCAGCCCCAGCATTTT. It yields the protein CASNSIGQPQHF.

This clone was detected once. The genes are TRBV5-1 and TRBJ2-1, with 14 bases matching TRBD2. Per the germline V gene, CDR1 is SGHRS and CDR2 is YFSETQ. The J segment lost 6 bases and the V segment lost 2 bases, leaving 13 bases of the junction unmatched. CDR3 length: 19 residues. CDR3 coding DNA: TGCGCCAGCAGCTTTCTTCTCGAGGGACTAGCGGGAGATTTCAATGAGCAGTTCTTC. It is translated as CASSFLLEGLAGDFNEQFF. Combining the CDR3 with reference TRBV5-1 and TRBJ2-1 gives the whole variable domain KAGVTQTPRYLIKTRGQQVTLSCSPISGHRSVSWYQQTPGQGLQFLFEYFSETQRNKGNFPGRFSGRQFSNSRSEMNVSTLELGDSALYLCASSFLLEGLAGDFNEQFFGPGTRLTVL.

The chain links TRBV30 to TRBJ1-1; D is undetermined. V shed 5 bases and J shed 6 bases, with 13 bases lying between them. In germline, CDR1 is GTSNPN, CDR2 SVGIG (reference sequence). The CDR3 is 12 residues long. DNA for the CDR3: TGTGCCTGGGGGCGTCCCGGCGCTGAAGCTTTCTTT. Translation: CAWGRPGAEAFF.

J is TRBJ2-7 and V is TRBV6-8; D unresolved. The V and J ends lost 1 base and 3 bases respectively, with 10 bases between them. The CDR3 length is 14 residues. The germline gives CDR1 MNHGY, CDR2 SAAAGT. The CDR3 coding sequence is TGTGCCAGCAGTTACTTTAGAGGTGGCTACGAGCAGTACTTC. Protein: CASSYFRGGYEQYF.

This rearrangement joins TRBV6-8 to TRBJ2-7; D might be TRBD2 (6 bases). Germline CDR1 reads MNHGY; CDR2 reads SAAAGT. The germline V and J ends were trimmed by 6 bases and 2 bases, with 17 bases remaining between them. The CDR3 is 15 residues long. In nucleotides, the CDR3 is TGTGCCAGCAGCCCAAGCCGACTAGTAGCCTACGAGCAGTACTTC. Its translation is CASSPSRLVAYEQYF.

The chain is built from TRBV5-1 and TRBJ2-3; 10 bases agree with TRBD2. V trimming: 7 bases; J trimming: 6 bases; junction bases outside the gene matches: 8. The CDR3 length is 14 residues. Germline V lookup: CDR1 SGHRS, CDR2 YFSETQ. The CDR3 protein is CASANLAGDDTQYF. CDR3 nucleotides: TGCGCCAGCGCAAATCTAGCGGGGGACGATACGCAGTATTTT.

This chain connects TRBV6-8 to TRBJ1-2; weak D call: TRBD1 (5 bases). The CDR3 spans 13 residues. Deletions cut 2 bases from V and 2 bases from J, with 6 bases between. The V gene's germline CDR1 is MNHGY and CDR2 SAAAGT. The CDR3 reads CASSYRDNYGYTF. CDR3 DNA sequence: TGTGCCAGCAGTTACCGGGACAACTATGGCTACACCTTC.

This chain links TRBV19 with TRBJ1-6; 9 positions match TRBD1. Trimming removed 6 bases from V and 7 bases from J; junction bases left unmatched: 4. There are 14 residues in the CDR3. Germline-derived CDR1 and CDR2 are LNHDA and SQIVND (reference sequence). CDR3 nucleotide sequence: TGTGCCAGTAGCGCGGGACAGGGAAATTCACCCCTCCACTTT. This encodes CASSAGQGNSPLHF.

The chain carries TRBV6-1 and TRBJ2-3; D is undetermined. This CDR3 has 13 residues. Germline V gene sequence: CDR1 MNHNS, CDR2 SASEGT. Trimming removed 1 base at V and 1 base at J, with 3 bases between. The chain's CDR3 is CASSEGGTDTQYF. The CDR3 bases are TGTGCCAGCAGTGAAGGGGGCACAGATACGCAGTATTTT.

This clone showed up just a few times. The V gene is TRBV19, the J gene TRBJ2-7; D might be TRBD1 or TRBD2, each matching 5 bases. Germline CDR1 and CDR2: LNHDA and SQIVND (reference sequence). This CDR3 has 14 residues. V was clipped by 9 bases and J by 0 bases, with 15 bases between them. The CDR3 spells CARTLRDGSYEQYF. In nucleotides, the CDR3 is TGTGCCAGGACCCTCCGGGACGGCTCCTACGAGCAGTACTTC.